The clone carrying this T cell receptor beta chain was observed many times. Its antigen is as yet unknown. TCRB transcripts that were expressed got sequenced, as all of the isolated RNA had been reverse transcribed. Generated by immunoSEQ multiplex PCR, the TCRdb table keeps only in-frame clones and is missing some. Of 95,000 to 150,000 clones in the sample, about a sixth were seen once. Trimming took off 2 bases at V and 3 bases at J, with 8 bases between the two ends. This CDR3 region has 14 residues. From germline, CDR1 is GTSNPN and CDR2 SVGIG (reference sequence). The data are from a study of beta chain features in type 1 diabetes. Study-wide results and caveats: Shorter templates might be favored by PCR, and equally so in patients and in controls. At VDJ recombination sites, type 1 diabetes patients had fewer insertions and more deleted nucleotides. Among patients with Type 1 diabetes, TCRB CDR3s were moderately but significantly shorter in every one of the four CD4+ subsets. Whether HLA type affects TCRB rearrangement stayed undetermined in the present work.

The specimen was central memory CD4+ T cells from blood. J is TRBJ2-6 and V is TRBV30; D unclear. This TCR derives from a man aged 25-45 years with type 1 diabetes. CDR3 nucleotides: TGTGCCTGGAGTAAGAGGATTGGGGCCAACGTCCTGACTTTC. It translates to CAWSKRIGANVLTF.